This T cell receptor (beta chain) was sequenced during a study of response to subunit inactivated influenza vaccine (dated by TCRdb to 2016 to 2018). Regarding the study in general: Deep quantitative profiling of the T cell receptor repertoire was used in the study to follow responses to a trivalent subunit inactivated influenza vaccine. Study-level results and caveats: According to the authors, only a limited number of new T cells may be recruited by each seasonal influenza vaccination.

In the paper's terms, the time point label means: approximately 45 days after influenza vaccine administration. Libraries came from RT-PCR. Instrument on record: Illumina HiSeq 2500. Using fastp trimming at Q25 and MiXCR clonotype assembly, TCRdb reanalyzed the public sequencing data and kept in-frame beta chains. Every distinct CDR3 protein forms one entry, paired with its most common genes and DNA. In this sample the table shows about 160,000 distinct CDR3 sequences, approximately 10% of which occur a single time. The ten top clones hold 9.5% to 15% of the sample. A remark on this clonotype: The target of this receptor is not known. There are no base qualities to consult, and no much larger clone falls within one base.

According to the germline V gene, CDR1 reads MGHDK and CDR2 reads SYGVNS. The V end loses 3 bases and the J end loses 2 bases, and a stretch of 6 bases separates them. The cysteine opens and the phenylalanine closes a CDR3 of 13 amino acids. Only CDR3 DNA is held: 39 bases, read in frame from base 1. This sequence originates from a man over 45 who received an inactivated influenza vaccine. Donor details come from another sample of the same person, matched by shared clones. Specimen: non-naive T cells sorted from PBMCs, collected roughly 45 days after vaccination. Explained via the paper, the cell subset or site label denotes: memory T cell fraction. The chain was built from TRBV25-1 and TRBJ2-3, with no confident D gene call. The DNA sequence is TGTGCCAGCAGTGAGCTTAACACAGATACGCAGTATTTT. The translation is CASSELNTDTQYF.